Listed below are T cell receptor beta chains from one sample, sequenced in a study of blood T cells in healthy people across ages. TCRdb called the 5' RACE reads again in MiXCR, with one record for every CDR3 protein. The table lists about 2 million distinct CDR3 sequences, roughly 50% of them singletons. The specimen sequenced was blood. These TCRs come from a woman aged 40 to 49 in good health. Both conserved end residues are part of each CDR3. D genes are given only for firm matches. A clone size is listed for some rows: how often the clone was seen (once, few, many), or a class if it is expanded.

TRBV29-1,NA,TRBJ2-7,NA,TGCAGCGTTGCAGGTCTAAACCACTACGAGCAGTACTTC,CSVAGLNHYEQYF
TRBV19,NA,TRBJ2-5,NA,TGTGCCAGTAGCACCGGGACAACGGTACGGGGTGAGACCCAGTACTTC,CASSTGTTVRGETQYF
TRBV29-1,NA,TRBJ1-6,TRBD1,TGCAGCGTTACGACAGGGAGCTCCTATAATTCACCCCTCCACTTT,CSVTTGSSYNSPLHF
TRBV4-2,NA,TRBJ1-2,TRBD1,TGTGCCAGCAGCCCGCCTAAGGTGGATCGACAGGGCTATGGCTACACCTTC,CASSPPKVDRQGYGYTF
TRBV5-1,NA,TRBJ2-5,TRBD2,TGCGCCAGCAGCCCAACTAGCGGCCAAGAGGCCCAGTACTTC,CASSPTSGQEAQYF
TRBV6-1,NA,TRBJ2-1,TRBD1,TGTGCCAGCAGTGAATTATGGGGCAGGGGGTCGGACAATGAGCAGTTCTTC,CASSELWGRGSDNEQFF
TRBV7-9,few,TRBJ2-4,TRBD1,TGTGCCAGCAGCTTAGCCCCAGGGGGCGACAAAAACATTCAGTACTTC,CASSLAPGGDKNIQYF
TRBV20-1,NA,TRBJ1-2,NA,TGCAGTGCTAGAGATAACCGATCACGGGGGGTCTATGGCTACACCTTC,CSARDNRSRGVYGYTF
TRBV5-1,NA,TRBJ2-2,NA,TGCGCCAGCACTGAGGGGACCGGGGAGCTGTTTTTT,CASTEGTGELFF
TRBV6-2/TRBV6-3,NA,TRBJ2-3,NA,TGTGCCAGCAGGGACACAAGACCCACATATACGCAGTATTTT,CASRDTRPTYTQYF
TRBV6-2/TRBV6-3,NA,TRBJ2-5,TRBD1,TGTGCCAGCAGTTACTCGACAAATAAACCGGGACAGGGAAAGAGGCGAGAGACCCAGTACTTC,CASSYSTNKPGQGKRRETQYF
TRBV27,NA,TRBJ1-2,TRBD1,TGTGCCAGCAGTTTTATCACAGGGGATGGGAACTATGGCTACACCTTC,CASSFITGDGNYGYTF
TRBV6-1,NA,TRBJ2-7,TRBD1,TGTGCCAGCAATTCCGTCGGGGACAGCGCCCTTTACGAGCAGTACTTC,CASNSVGDSALYEQYF
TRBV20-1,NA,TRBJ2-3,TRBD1,TGCAGTGCTAGAGTCGTTCAGACAGGGGGAGAGTATTTT,CSARVVQTGGEYF
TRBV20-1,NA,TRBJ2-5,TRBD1,TGCAGTGTTAGACAGGGTTCGGTCCCCCAAGAGACCCAGTACTTC,CSVRQGSVPQETQYF
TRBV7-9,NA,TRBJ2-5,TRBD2,TGTGCCAGCAGCTTTACTCCTAGCGGAAAAGAGACCCAGTACTTC,CASSFTPSGKETQYF
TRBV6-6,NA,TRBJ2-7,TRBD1,TGTGCCAGCAGACAGGGACAGGGATTCTCCTACGAGCAGTACTTC,CASRQGQGFSYEQYF
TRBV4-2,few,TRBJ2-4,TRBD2,TGTGCCAGCAGCCCCACGACTAGCGGGGGGAAAAACATTCAGTACTTC,CASSPTTSGGKNIQYF
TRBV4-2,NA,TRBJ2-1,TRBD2,TGTGCCAGCAGCCCCGGGACTAGCGTTTATCAGAGCTCCTACAATGAGCAGTTCTTC,CASSPGTSVYQSSYNEQFF
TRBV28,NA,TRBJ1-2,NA,TGTGCCAGCAGTTTGATCCTCCCGGGGGGCTACACCTTC,CASSLILPGGYTF
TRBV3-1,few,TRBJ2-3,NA,TGTGCCAGCAGCCAAGCCACGACAGATACGCAGTATTTT,CASSQATTDTQYF
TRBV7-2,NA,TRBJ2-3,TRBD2,TGTGCCAGCAGCTTGGGACTTAGCGGGGGGGCTGGTTTAGATACGCAGTATTTT,CASSLGLSGGAGLDTQYF
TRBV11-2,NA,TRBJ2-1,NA,TGTGCCAGCAGCTTAAAGCGGCCCATCAATGAGCAGTTCTTC,CASSLKRPINEQFF
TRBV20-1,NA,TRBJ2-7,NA,TGCAGTGCTGGAGTTCGGGGGCCAGGGGGTTTGTACGAGCAGTACTTC,CSAGVRGPGGLYEQYF
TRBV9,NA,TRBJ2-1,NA,TGTGCCAGCAGCGTAACTCGGGCCCATCCGGGCAATGAGCAGTTCTTC,CASSVTRAHPGNEQFF
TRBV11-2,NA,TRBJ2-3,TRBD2,TGTGCCAGCAGCTTAGGCCTAGCGGGGGGCGTCAATACCGGGTACACAGATACGCAGTATTTT,CASSLGLAGGVNTGYTDTQYF
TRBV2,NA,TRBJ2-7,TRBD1,TGTGCCAGCAGTTCCGAGACAGGGCTTACCTACGAGCAGTACTTC,CASSSETGLTYEQYF
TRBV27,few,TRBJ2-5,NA,TGTGCCAGCCGGGAGCGGAACCTCCAAGAGACCCAGTACTTC,CASRERNLQETQYF
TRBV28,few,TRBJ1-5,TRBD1,TGTGCCAGTAGCGGACAGGGGGCAAGTCAGCCCCAGCATTTT,CASSGQGASQPQHF
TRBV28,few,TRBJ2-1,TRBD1,TGTGCCAGCAACCCGACAGGGCCCCACGGGCTCTACAATGAGCAGTTCTTC,CASNPTGPHGLYNEQFF
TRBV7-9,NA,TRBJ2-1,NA,TGTGCCAGCAACCTTGACCTTGGGGCCTACAATGAGCAGTTCTTC,CASNLDLGAYNEQFF
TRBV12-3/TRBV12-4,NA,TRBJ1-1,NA,TGTGCCAGCAGCGGGGACCCGTGGAACACTGAAGCTTTCTTT,CASSGDPWNTEAFF
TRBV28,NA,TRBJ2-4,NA,TGTGCCAGCGGTGACTACAAAAACATTCAGTACTTC,CASGDYKNIQYF
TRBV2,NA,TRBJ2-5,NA,TGTGCCAGCAGTGCGGGGACCACGGTAGAGACCCAGTACTTC,CASSAGTTVETQYF
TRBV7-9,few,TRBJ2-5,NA,TGTGCCAGCAGCTTCCCGGGGGACCAAGAGACCCAGTACTTC,CASSFPGDQETQYF
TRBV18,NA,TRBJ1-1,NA,TGTGCCAGCTCACGAGTACAGGGCGATGAAGCTTTCTTT,CASSRVQGDEAFF
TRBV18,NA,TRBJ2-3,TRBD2,TGTGCCAGCTCCCCGACCAGGACTAGCGGATTCACAGATACGCAGTATTTT,CASSPTRTSGFTDTQYF
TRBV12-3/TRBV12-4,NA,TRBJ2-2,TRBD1,TGTGCCACGAACAGGGGGACCGGGGAGCTGTTTTTT,CATNRGTGELFF
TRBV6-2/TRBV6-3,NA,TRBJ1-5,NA,TGTGCCAGCAGGGACCAACTATATAGCAATCAGCCCCAGCATTTT,CASRDQLYSNQPQHF
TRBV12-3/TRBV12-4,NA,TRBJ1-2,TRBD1,TGTGCCAGCAGTTTACGGCAGAGGGGTGGCCTGAATTCGACAGGGACCCAAACTAACTATGGCTACACCTTC,CASSLRQRGGLNSTGTQTNYGYTF
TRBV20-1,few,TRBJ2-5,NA,TGCAGTGCTGGACCCCCTTTAGAGACCCAGTACTTC,CSAGPPLETQYF
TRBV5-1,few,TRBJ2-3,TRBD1,TGCGCCAGCAGCGTCGGGACAGCTACTAGCACAGATACGCAGTATTTT,CASSVGTATSTDTQYF
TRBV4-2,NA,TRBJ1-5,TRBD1,TGTGCCAGCAGCCAAGGACGGGGCCTGGACAGGGGGCGAGATCAGCCCCAGCATTTT,CASSQGRGLDRGRDQPQHF
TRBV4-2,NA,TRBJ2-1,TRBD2,TGTGCCAGCAGCCAAGAGGGCGGGGGTCAACCCTACAATGAGCAGTTCTTC,CASSQEGGGQPYNEQFF
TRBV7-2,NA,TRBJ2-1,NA,TGTGCCAGCAGCCACCCGTTTGGGGTGCAGTTCTTC,CASSHPFGVQFF
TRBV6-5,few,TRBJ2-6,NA,TGTGCCAGCAGTTACTCGACCGACTCTGGGGCCAACGTCCTGACTTTC,CASSYSTDSGANVLTF
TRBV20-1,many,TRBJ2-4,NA,TGCAGTGCTCAGGGAGTGGGCAAAAACATTCAGTACTTC,CSAQGVGKNIQYF
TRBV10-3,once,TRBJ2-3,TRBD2,TGTGCCATCAGTGGTTCCGGGACTAGGGGAGATACGCAGTATTTT,CAISGSGTRGDTQYF
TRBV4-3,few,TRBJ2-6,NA,TGCGCCAGCAGCCAAGAAGAGGCCGGGGCCAACGTCCTGACTTTC,CASSQEEAGANVLTF
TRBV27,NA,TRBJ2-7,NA,TGTGCCAGCAGTTTCCGGGCGGGGAACTACAATGAGCAGTACTTC,CASSFRAGNYNEQYF
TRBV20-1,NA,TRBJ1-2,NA,TGCAGTGCTAGAGTGGGGCCAGGCATCGGCTACACCTTC,CSARVGPGIGYTF
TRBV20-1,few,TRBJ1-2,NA,TGCAGTGCTCCAAGGTCGGTCGGCTACACCTTC,CSAPRSVGYTF
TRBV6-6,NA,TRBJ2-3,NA,TGTGCCAGCACCAGTCAGGGGGGGCGCAGGGATACGCAGTATTTT,CASTSQGGRRDTQYF